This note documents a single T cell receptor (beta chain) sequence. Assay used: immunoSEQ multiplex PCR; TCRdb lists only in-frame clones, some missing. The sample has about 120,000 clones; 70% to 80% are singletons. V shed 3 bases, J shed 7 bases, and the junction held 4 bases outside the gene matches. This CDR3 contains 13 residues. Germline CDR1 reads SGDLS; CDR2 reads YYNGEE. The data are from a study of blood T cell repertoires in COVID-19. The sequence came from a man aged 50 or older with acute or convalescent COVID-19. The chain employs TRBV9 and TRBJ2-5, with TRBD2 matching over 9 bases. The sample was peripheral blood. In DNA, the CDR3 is TGTGCCAGCAGCGCTGAGCGGGGGGTGACCCAGTACTTC. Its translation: CASSAERGVTQYF. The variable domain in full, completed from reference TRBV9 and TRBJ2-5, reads DSGVTQTPKHLITATGQRVTLRCSPRSGDLSVYWYQQSLDQGLQFLIQYYNGEERAKGNILERFSAQQFPDLHSELNLSSLELGDSALYFCASSAERGVTQYFGPGTRLLVL.